One TCR beta chain is described in this entry. The antigen is undetermined. PCR primers comprised 60 Vbeta and 13 Jbeta primers. The authors' processing: Per a later analysis, the number of unique TCR beta chains was around 80 million, of which roughly 11 million were shared. Libraries were prepared by immunoSEQ multiplex PCR; TCRdb keeps only in-frame clonotypes and omits some of them. V and J calls and clone size are those listed in that table; D and trimming were worked out from the DNA. In the table there are tens of thousands of clones, approximately 83% of which are singletons. The data are from a study of cytomegalovirus exposure and HLA in healthy donors. The length of the CDR3 is 13 residues. Germline V CDR1 and CDR2: MNHNS, SASEGT. V was trimmed by 6 bases and J by 0 bases, leaving 9 bases between them. Study-level results: The authors later found HLA-associated TCR beta chains more clonally expanded than equally common others. An analysis that came later showed most CMV-associated TCR beta chains appearing HLA-restricted.

What was sequenced was PBMCs. The clonotype originates from a man aged 45-65 years in good health and CMV-seronegative. This rearrangement joins TRBV6-1 to TRBJ2-7; D perhaps matches TRBD2 (5 bases). The CDR3 loop is CASSRDPSYEQYF. In nucleotides, the CDR3 is TGTGCCAGCAGCCGGGATCCCTCCTACGAGCAGTACTTC.